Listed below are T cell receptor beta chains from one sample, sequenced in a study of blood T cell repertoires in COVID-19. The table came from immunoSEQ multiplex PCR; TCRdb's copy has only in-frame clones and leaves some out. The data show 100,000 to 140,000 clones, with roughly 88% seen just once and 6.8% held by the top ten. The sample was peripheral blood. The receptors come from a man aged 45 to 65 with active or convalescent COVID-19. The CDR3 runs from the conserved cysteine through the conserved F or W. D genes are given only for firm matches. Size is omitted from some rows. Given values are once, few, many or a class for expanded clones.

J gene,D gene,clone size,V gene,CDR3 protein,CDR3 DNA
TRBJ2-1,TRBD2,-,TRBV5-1,CASSSLAGGPRDNEQFF,TGCGCCAGCAGCTCACTAGCGGGAGGGCCTCGCGACAATGAGCAGTTCTTC
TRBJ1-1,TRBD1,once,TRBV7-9,CASSRRTGRNTEAFF,TGTGCCAGCAGCCGGAGGACAGGCCGGAACACTGAAGCTTTCTTT
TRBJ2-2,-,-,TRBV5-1,CASSLDGSTNTGELFF,TGCGCCAGCAGCTTGGATGGCTCGACGAACACCGGGGAGCTGTTTTTT
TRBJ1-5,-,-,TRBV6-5,CASKGTNQPQHF,TGTGCCAGCAAAGGGACAAATCAGCCCCAGCATTTT
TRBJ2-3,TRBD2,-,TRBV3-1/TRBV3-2,CASSLVAGASDTQYF,TGTGCCAGCAGCCTAGTAGCGGGAGCTTCAGATACGCAGTATTTT
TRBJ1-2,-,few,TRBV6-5,CASSGTIGYTF,TGTGCCAGCAGCGGGACAATTGGCTACACCTTC
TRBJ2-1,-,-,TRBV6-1,CASSEAPDTSLEQFF,TGTGCCAGCAGTGAAGCCCCAGATACTAGCCTTGAGCAGTTCTTC
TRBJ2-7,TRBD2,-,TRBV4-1,CASSQERELIYEQYF,TGCGCCAGCAGCCAAGAGCGGGAGTTGATATACGAGCAGTACTTC
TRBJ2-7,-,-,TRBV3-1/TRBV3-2,CASSQVRSRNSEQYF,TGTGCCAGCAGCCAAGTCCGGAGCCGGAACTCCGAGCAGTACTTC
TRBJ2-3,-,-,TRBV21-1,CAPFRDFNTDTQYF,TGTGCCCCCTTCCGGGACTTTAACACAGATACGCAGTATTTT
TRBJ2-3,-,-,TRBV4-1,CASSPGVSTDTQYF,TGCGCCAGCAGCCCAGGGGTTAGCACAGATACGCAGTATTTT
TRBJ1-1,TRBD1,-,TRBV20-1,CSASGRTGKRRGAFF,TGCAGTGCTAGTGGAAGGACAGGTAAACGCAGGGGAGCTTTCTTT
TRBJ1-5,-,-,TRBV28,CASSLVGGNNQPQHF,TGTGCCAGCAGTTTAGTCGGGGGTAACAATCAGCCCCAGCATTTT
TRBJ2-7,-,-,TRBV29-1,CSAGQGAYEQYF,TGCAGCGCTGGACAAGGCGCCTACGAGCAGTACTTC
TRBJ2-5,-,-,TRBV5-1,CASSSSTGLETQYF,TGCGCCAGCAGCTCGTCAACAGGGCTAGAGACCCAGTACTTC
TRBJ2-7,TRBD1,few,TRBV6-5,CASSYTDRGTYEQYF,TGTGCCAGCAGTTACACGGACAGGGGGACCTACGAGCAGTACTTC
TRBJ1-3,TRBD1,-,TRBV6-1,CASSDPGGIVSGNTIYF,TGTGCCAGCAGTGACCCAGGGGGAATCGTCTCTGGAAACACCATATATTTT
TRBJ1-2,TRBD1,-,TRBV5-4,CASSPSRTGEVGYTF,TGTGCCAGCAGCCCCTCCCGGACAGGGGAGGTTGGCTACACCTTC
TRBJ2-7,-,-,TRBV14,CASSYRDSTIFEQYF,TGTGCCAGCAGTTACCGGGACTCCACAATTTTCGAGCAGTACTTC
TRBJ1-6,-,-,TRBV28,CASRTPGQSYNSPLHF,TGTGCCAGCAGAACCCCTGGGCAGTCTTATAATTCACCCCTCCACTTT
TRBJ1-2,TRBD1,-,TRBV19,CASKNSGTGFYGYTF,TGTGCCAGTAAGAACTCCGGGACAGGTTTCTATGGCTACACCTTC
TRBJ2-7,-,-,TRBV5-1,CASSLAAGSYEQYF,TGCGCCAGCAGCTTGGCTGCGGGCTCCTACGAGCAGTACTTC
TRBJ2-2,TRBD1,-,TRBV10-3,CAISAGTVYTGELFF,TGTGCCATCAGTGCTGGGACAGTGTATACCGGGGAGCTGTTTTTT
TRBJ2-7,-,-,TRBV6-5,CASTNPGITYEQYF,TGTGCCAGCACCAACCCAGGGATTACCTACGAGCAGTACTTC
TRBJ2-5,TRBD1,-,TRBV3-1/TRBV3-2,CASSRYRGETQYF,TGTGCCAGCAGCCGATACAGGGGGGAGACCCAGTACTTC
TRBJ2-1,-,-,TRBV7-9,CASSILTGHYNEQFF,TGTGCCAGCAGCATCCTAACGGGACACTACAATGAGCAGTTCTTC
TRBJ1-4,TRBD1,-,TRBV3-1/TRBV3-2,CASSQEVGTVHEKLFF,TGTGCCAGCAGCCAAGAAGTTGGGACAGTACATGAAAAACTGTTTTTT
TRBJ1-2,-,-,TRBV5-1,CASTGGNGYTF,TGCGCCAGCACCGGGGGTAACGGCTACACCTTC
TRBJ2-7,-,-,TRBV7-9,CASWGSAGEQYF,TGTGCCAGCTGGGGCAGCGCAGGCGAGCAGTACTTC
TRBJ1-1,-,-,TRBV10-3,CAISPTGGMNTEAFF,TGTGCCATCAGCCCGACAGGAGGAATGAACACTGAAGCTTTCTTT
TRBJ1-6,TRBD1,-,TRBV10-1,CASSLDRGSPLHF,TGCGCCAGCAGTTTGGACAGGGGTTCACCCCTCCACTTT
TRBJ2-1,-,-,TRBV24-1,CATSDFSFGDIYNEQFF,TGTGCCACCAGTGATTTTTCTTTCGGGGACATCTACAATGAGCAGTTCTTC
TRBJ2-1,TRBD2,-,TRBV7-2,CASSLAGGPNEQFF,TGTGCCAGCAGCTTAGCGGGAGGGCCCAATGAGCAGTTCTTC
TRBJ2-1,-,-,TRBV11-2,CASSFVTGYRSYNEQFF,TGTGCCAGCAGCTTCGTAACGGGTTACCGCTCCTACAATGAGCAGTTCTTC
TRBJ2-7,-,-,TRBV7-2,CASSLSGLSSYEQYF,TGTGCCAGCAGCTTGAGCGGGCTGAGCTCCTACGAGCAGTACTTC
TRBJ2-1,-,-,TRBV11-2,CASSLVAGSGNYNEQFF,TGTGCCAGCAGCTTAGTGGCGGGATCCGGCAACTACAATGAGCAGTTCTTC
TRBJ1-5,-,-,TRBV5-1,CASSLAPTADQPQHF,TGCGCCAGCAGCTTGGCTCCGACAGCCGATCAGCCCCAGCATTTT
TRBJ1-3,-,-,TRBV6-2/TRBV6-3,CASSSEQQGNTIYF,TGTGCCAGCAGTTCTGAACAACAGGGAAACACCATATATTTT
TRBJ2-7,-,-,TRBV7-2,CASSPTRSYEQYF,TGTGCCAGCAGCCCCACTAGATCCTACGAGCAGTACTTC
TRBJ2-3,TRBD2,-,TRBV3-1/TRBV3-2,CASSQGDGRAGGLIQYF,TGTGCCAGCAGCCAAGGGGACGGGCGAGCGGGAGGGCTGATTCAGTATTTT
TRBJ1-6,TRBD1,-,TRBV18,CASSRQGTSSPLHF,TGTGCCAGCTCACGACAGGGTACCAGCTCACCCCTCCACTTT
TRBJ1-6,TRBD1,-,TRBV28,CASSSHRGSYNSPLHF,TGTGCCAGCAGTAGTCACAGGGGTTCCTATAATTCACCCCTCCACTTT
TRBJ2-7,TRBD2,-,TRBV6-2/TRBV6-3,CASSPSGRTSKEQYF,TGTGCCAGCAGCCCAAGCGGGAGGACCTCAAAAGAGCAGTACTTC
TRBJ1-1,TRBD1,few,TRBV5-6,CASSLEGQGAREAFF,TGTGCCAGCAGCTTGGAGGGACAGGGGGCCCGGGAAGCTTTCTTT
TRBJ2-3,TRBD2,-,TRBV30,CAWSVEPRTSVSTDTQYF,TGTGCCTGGAGTGTCGAACCTCGGACTAGCGTTAGCACAGATACGCAGTATTTT
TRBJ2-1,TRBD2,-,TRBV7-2,CASSRMTSGSYNEQFF,TGTGCCAGCAGTCGGATGACTAGCGGATCGTACAATGAGCAGTTCTTC
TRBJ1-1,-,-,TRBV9,CASSVQGSAEAFF,TGTGCCAGCAGCGTCCAGGGGAGCGCTGAAGCTTTCTTT
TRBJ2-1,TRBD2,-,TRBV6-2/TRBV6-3,CASSPYSGRSRRSYNEQFF,TGTGCCAGCAGCCCCTATAGCGGGAGGTCCCGCCGCTCCTACAATGAGCAGTTCTTC
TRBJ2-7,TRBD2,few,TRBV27,CASSFLADLSYEQYF,TGTGCCAGCAGTTTCCTAGCGGATCTCTCCTACGAGCAGTACTTC
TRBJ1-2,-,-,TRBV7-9,CASSLASLESLGVHGYTF,TGTGCCAGCAGCTTAGCGTCCCTAGAGTCGTTGGGAGTCCATGGCTACACCTTC